The present T cell receptor beta chain was sequenced within a study of blood T cell repertoires in COVID-19. The assay was immunoSEQ multiplex PCR, and TCRdb's table has in-frame clones only and misses some. The table shows approximately 380,000 clones, with less than 85% occurring only once. V trimming: 7 bases; J trimming: 8 bases; junction bases outside the gene matches: 7. CDR3 length equals 13 residues. Germline V gene sequence: CDR1 KGHDR, CDR2 SFDVKD. The chain joins TRBV24-1 to TRBJ1-2, with 9 bases that match TRBD1. This sequence originates from a woman in her late teens or twenties with acute or convalescent COVID-19. Material: peripheral blood. CDR3 DNA sequence: TGTGCCACCAGCAGGACAGGGGTCAGGGGCTACACCTTC. It is translated as CATSRTGVRGYTF.